Sequencing of this T cell receptor beta chain was carried out in a study of T cells after yellow fever vaccination. It was through 5'RACE template switching that TCR cDNA was made, with a universal primer site and UMIs added. One entry per CDR3 protein results from TCRdb running MiXCR on the 5' RACE reads. This sample has about 630,000 distinct CDR3 sequences, with roughly 12% found just once. A note on this clonotype: Its antigen remains unknown.

Study results and limitations: The CD4 compartment and the CD8 compartment contained a small share of clonotypes in common. Clones from primary vaccination mostly reappeared after the booster (around 96% CD4, under 90% CD8). The secondary response peaked faster, at day 5 versus 15, but was weaker.

The trim removed 5 bases at V and 3 bases at J, leaving 9 bases unmatched. The CDR3 loop spans 16 amino acids. The TCR sequence derives from a man aged 25 to 45 who received the YFV17D yellow fever vaccine. J is TRBJ2-1 and V is TRBV12-3 or TRBV12-4; 8 positions match TRBD2. The sample was PBMCs, taken on the day of the yellow fever booster vaccination. CDR3 nucleotides: TGTGCCAGCAGTCCGCGGGACGGGAGGGACTACAATGAGCAGTTCTTC. It specifies CASSPRDGRDYNEQFF.